The 25 T cell receptor beta chains reported below all come from one sample, sequenced in a study of blood T cell repertoires in COVID-19. Clones were read by immunoSEQ multiplex PCR, and TCRdb kept only the in-frame ones, dropping some. Counted here are tens of thousands of clones, 70% to 90% occurring once; the ten biggest clones make up roughly 2.8%. The sequenced material came from peripheral blood. Receptors originate from a woman older than 75 with acute or convalescent COVID-19.

V gene TRBV3-1 (or the pseudogene TRBV3-2) combines with J gene TRBJ2-1; 11 bases align to TRBD2. V dropped 5 bases and J dropped 8; count of bases not matched to a gene: 20. Germline V gives CDR1 LGHDT, CDR2 YNNKEL (reference sequence). This CDR3 comprises 19 residues. The CDR3 coding sequence is TGTGCCAGCAGCGCCACTTCCGGTGGACTAGCGGGCCCTGGGCATGAGCAGTTCTTC. Amino acids: CASSATSGGLAGPGHEQFF.

The V and J genes are TRBV2 and TRBJ2-7, with TRBD2 matching over 10 bases. J was trimmed by 4 bases and V by 7 bases; bases with no gene match: 7. The germline gives CDR1 SNHLY, CDR2 FYNNEI. This CDR3 is 14 amino acids long. The CDR3 DNA sequence: TGTGCCAGCACTGCGGCTAGCGGGGGATACGAGCAGTACTTC. The encoded protein is CASTAASGGYEQYF.

This sequence joins TRBV9 and TRBJ2-3, with 8 nucleotides matching TRBD2. This CDR3 has 14 amino acids. The J segment lost 3 bases and the V segment lost 4 bases, leaving 4 bases of the junction unmatched. In germline, CDR1 is SGDLS, CDR2 YYNGEE. CDR3 in amino acids: CASSPSGGTDTQYF. The CDR3 bases are TGTGCCAGCAGCCCCTCGGGGGGGACAGATACGCAGTATTTT.

The chain links TRBV27 to TRBJ2-3; D not resolved. The CDR3 loop spans 14 amino acids. The V and J ends lost 3 bases and 4 bases respectively, with 11 bases between them. Germline CDR1 reads MNHEY; CDR2 reads SMNVEV (reference sequence). The CDR3 coding sequence is TGTGCCAGCAGTTTTAGTACAGTCCCAGATACGCAGTATTTT. Translated, it gives CASSFSTVPDTQYF.

The chain links TRBV5-1 to TRBJ1-1, with TRBD1 matching 11 bases. V dropped 1 base and J dropped 10; count of bases not matched to a gene: 3. The CDR3 is 13 residues long. Germline loops: CDR1 SGHRS, CDR2 YFSETQ. As DNA, the CDR3 is TGCGCCAGCAGCTTGAGGACAGGGGGCACAGCTTTCTTT. Residues: CASSLRTGGTAFF.

The chain recombines TRBV25-1 with TRBJ1-1, with D unresolved. The V gene's germline CDR1 is MGHDK and CDR2 SYGVNS. V lost 5 bases to trimming and J lost 3 bases, with 10 bases between them. The CDR3 runs to 13 residues. Written as DNA, the CDR3 is TGTGCCAGCAGTCGGGAAAGGGACACTGAAGCTTTCTTT. It is translated as CASSRERDTEAFF. Full variable domain (missing parts from reference TRBV25-1 and TRBJ1-1): EADIYQTPRYLVIGTGKKITLECSQTMGHDKMYWYQQDPGMELHLIHYSYGVNSTEKGDLSSESTVSRIRTEHFPLTLESARPSHTSQYLCASSRERDTEAFFGQGTRLTVV.

V usage is TRBV7-9 and J usage is TRBJ2-1, with 8 bases fitting TRBD2. Germline loops: CDR1 SEHNR, CDR2 FQNEAQ (reference sequence). The CDR3 is 15 residues long. V lost 0 bases, J lost 6 bases, and 4 bases stayed unmatched. In DNA, the CDR3 is TGTGCCAGCAGCTTAGCTAGCGGGATACGCAATGAGCAGTTCTTC. This translates into CASSLASGIRNEQFF.

The rearrangement joins TRBV12-3 or TRBV12-4 to TRBJ2-2; unclear D gene. V lost 5 bases, J lost 1 base, and 5 bases lay in between. This CDR3 spans 13 amino acids. The CDR3 coding sequence is TGTGCCAGCAGTAATCTGAACACCGGGGAGCTGTTTTTT. This translates into CASSNLNTGELFF.

The rearrangement uses TRBV5-4 and TRBJ2-2, with a weak D call TRBD2 (6 bases). V was pared by 2 bases and J by 4 bases, with 12 bases between. CDR1 is SGHNT and CDR2 is YYREEE in the germline V gene (reference sequence). The CDR3 is 15 residues long. CDR3 residues: CASSLGLGGTGELFF. The CDR3, as DNA: TGTGCCAGCAGCTTAGGCCTGGGGGGCACCGGGGAGCTGTTTTTT. The full variable domain, rest sourced from reference TRBV5-4 and TRBJ2-2, is ETGVTQSPTHLIKTRGQQVTLRCSSQSGHNTVSWYQQALGQGPQFIFQYYREEENGRGNFPPRFSGLQFPNYSSELNVNALELDDSALYLCASSLGLGGTGELFFGEGSRLTVL.

This chain joins TRBV19 and TRBJ1-2, with a tentative D call TRBD1 (5 bases). Trimming shortened V by 5 bases and J by 3 bases, and 10 bases separated the two germline ends. Germline V gene lookup returns CDR1 LNHDA and CDR2 SQIVND (reference sequence). CDR3 length equals 13 residues. CDR3 coding DNA: TGTGCCAGTAGTCAGGGATTCGACTATGGCTACACCTTC. It codes for CASSQGFDYGYTF.

The V gene is TRBV7-2, the J gene TRBJ1-5; TRBD1 might be the D (6 bases). Trimming left V 5 bases short and J 1 base short, with 12 bases between. This CDR3 has 15 residues. CDR1 and CDR2 (germline): SGHTA, FQGNSA. The chain's CDR3 is CASSGTGTSNQPQHF. CDR3 bases: TGTGCCAGCAGCGGTACAGGGACGAGCAATCAGCCCCAGCATTTT.

The CDR3 loop reads CASSVRVNQPQHF. The DNA of the CDR3 is TGTGCCAGCAGTGTCAGGGTCAATCAGCCCCAGCATTTT. The rearrangement links TRBV6-2 or TRBV6-3 to TRBJ1-5; D may be TRBD1 (5 bases). Germline CDR1 is MNHEY and CDR2 is SVGEGT. Trimming left V 5 bases short and J 3 bases short, with 8 bases between. There are 13 residues in the CDR3.

CDR3 sequence: CASKGDLRGELFF. CDR3 DNA: TGTGCCAGTAAGGGGGATCTAAGGGGGGAGCTGTTTTTT. The chain links TRBV19 to TRBJ2-2; D is possibly TRBD1 (6 bases). Trimming removed 7 bases from V and 8 bases from J, with 14 bases in between. The CDR3 is 13 amino acids. Germline V CDR1 and CDR2: LNHDA, SQIVND (reference sequence).

J is TRBJ1-4 and V is TRBV29-1; no definite D call. Trimming left V 5 bases short and J 5 bases short, with 15 bases between. Looked up from germline, CDR1 is SQVTM and CDR2 is ANQGSEA. The CDR3 loop spans 14 amino acids. The CDR3 here is CSVFQSGANEKLFF. The CDR3, as DNA: TGCAGCGTTTTCCAGTCAGGCGCGAATGAAAAACTGTTTTTT.

The CDR3 coding sequence is TGTGCCAGCAGCTTCGGGGAACAAGAGACCCAGTACTTC. It translates to CASSFGEQETQYF. V is TRBV5-6 and J is TRBJ2-5; D is possibly TRBD2 (5 bases). This CDR3 contains 13 residues. The V and J ends lost 2 bases and 2 bases respectively, with 7 bases between them. Germline assignment: CDR1 SGHDT and CDR2 YYEEEE.

This rearrangement joins TRBV5-1 to TRBJ2-1; the match to TRBD2 covers 13 bases. J gave up 5 bases and V 4 bases, and 9 bases lay outside the gene matches. Germline V gene data show CDR1 as SGHRS and CDR2 as YFSETQ. The CDR3 runs 17 residues. In nucleotides, the CDR3 is TGCGCCAGCAGCCATGGACTAGCGGGGGACTATAACAATGAGCAGTTCTTC. Amino acids: CASSHGLAGDYNNEQFF. Supplemented by reference TRBV5-1 and TRBJ2-1, the full variable domain reads KAGVTQTPRYLIKTRGQQVTLSCSPISGHRSVSWYQQTPGQGLQFLFEYFSETQRNKGNFPGRFSGRQFSNSRSEMNVSTLELGDSALYLCASSHGLAGDYNNEQFFGPGTRLTVL.

The rearrangement links TRBV29-1 to TRBJ1-5; D may be TRBD1 (6 bases). Germline V gives CDR1 SQVTM, CDR2 ANQGSEA. Trimming left V 6 bases short and J 0 bases short, with 9 bases between. The CDR3 loop spans 13 amino acids. The CDR3 DNA reads as TGCAGCGTCCGGGACAATAGCAATCAGCCCCAGCATTTT. It encodes CSVRDNSNQPQHF. Full variable domain (rest looked up from reference TRBV29-1 and TRBJ1-5): SAVISQKPSRDICQRGTSLTIQCQVDSQVTMMFWYRQQPGQSLTLIATANQGSEATYESGFVIDKFPISRPNLTFSTLTVSNMSPEDSSIYLCSVRDNSNQPQHFGDGTRLSIL.

This clone has only a few counts. The chain couples TRBV7-3 to TRBJ2-3; D may be TRBD2 (6 bases). There are 15 residues in the CDR3. Germline CDR1 SGHTA, CDR2 FQGTGA. V lost 1 base and J 1 base, leaving 9 bases between the germline ends. CDR3: CASSLRGGGTDTQYF. CDR3 nucleotides: TGTGCCAGCAGCTTAAGAGGCGGGGGCACAGATACGCAGTATTTT. Looking up the rest from reference TRBV7-3 and TRBJ2-3 gives the full variable domain: GAGVSQTPSNKVTEKGKYVELRCDPISGHTALYWYRQSLGQGPEFLIYFQGTGAADDSGLPNDRFFAVRPEGSVSTLKIQRTERGDSAVYLCASSLRGGGTDTQYFGPGTRLTVL.

The V and J genes are TRBV18 and TRBJ1-1, with D unresolved. V lost 6 bases and J lost 1, with 9 bases in between. There are 13 residues in the CDR3. The V gene's germline CDR1 is KGHSH and CDR2 LQKENI. The DNA for the CDR3 is TGTGCCAGCTCGCTACAGAGGAACACTGAAGCTTTCTTT. Translated, it gives CASSLQRNTEAFF.

The chain combines TRBV5-1 with TRBJ1-3; D possibly corresponds to TRBD1 (6 bases). The germline V gene encodes CDR1 SGHRS and CDR2 YFSETQ. Between the trimmed V and J ends, which lost 4 bases and 4 bases, there was a span of 15 bases. The CDR3 covers 15 residues. Written as DNA, the CDR3 is TGCGCCAGCAGCCCCAGGGGCACGCCCGGAAACACCATATATTTT. Encoded protein: CASSPRGTPGNTIYF.

V is TRBV19 and J is TRBJ1-1; maybe TRBD1 (5 bases). Trimming cost V 5 bases and J 2 bases, with 9 bases left between them. The CDR3 runs 13 residues. Germline V gene lookup returns CDR1 LNHDA and CDR2 SQIVND (reference sequence). The CDR3 DNA is TGTGCCAGTAGTTTTGGACACAACACTGAAGCTTTCTTT. This encodes CASSFGHNTEAFF.

This clone was found a few times. The rearrangement uses TRBV30 and TRBJ1-5; the D gene is possibly TRBD1 (6 bases). The germline CDR1 and CDR2 sequences are GTSNPN and SVGIG (reference sequence). The CDR3 is made up of 15 amino acids. V lost 2 bases and J 2 bases, leaving 13 bases between the germline ends. CDR3 in DNA: TGTGCCTGGAGTCCAGGGGTGATTGGCAATCAGCCCCAGCATTTT. Residues: CAWSPGVIGNQPQHF.

The gene calls are TRBV7-9 and TRBJ1-2; 7 positions agree with TRBD1. Per germline, CDR1 SEHNR and CDR2 FQNEAQ (reference sequence). With 5 bases clipped from V and 7 bases from J, the junction kept 4 bases outside the gene matches. The CDR3 spans 12 residues. CDR3 residues: CASSPGGFGYTF. CDR3 nucleotide sequence: TGTGCCAGCAGCCCAGGGGGGTTTGGCTACACCTTC. Based on the CDR3 plus reference TRBV7-9 and TRBJ1-2, the full variable domain is DTGVSQNPRHKITKRGQNVTFRCDPISEHNRLYWYRQTLGQGPEFLTYFQNEAQLEKSRLLSDRFSAERPKGSFSTLEIQRTEQGDSAMYLCASSPGGFGYTFGSGTRLTVV.

V usage is TRBV20-1 and J usage is TRBJ1-2; 7 bases are a match to TRBD1. Germline V gene sequence: CDR1 DFQATT, CDR2 SNEGSKA (reference sequence). Germline trimming cut 5 bases from V and 7 bases from J; bases unmatched to any gene: 4. The CDR3 spans 11 residues. The CDR3 here is CSARTGTGYTF. CDR3 bases: TGCAGTGCTCGGACAGGAACTGGCTACACCTTC.

The J gene is TRBJ2-7, the V gene TRBV28, with a tentative D call TRBD2 (7 bases). The germline CDR1 and CDR2 sequences are MDHEN and SYDVKM. The CDR3 spans 13 residues. The V end was cut by 6 bases, the J end by 4 bases, with 13 bases between. The CDR3 spells CASSSGGRYEQYF. DNA for the CDR3: TGTGCCAGCAGCTCGGGGGGCCGGTACGAGCAGTACTTC. Full variable domain (remainder filled in from reference TRBV28 and TRBJ2-7): DVKVTQSSRYLVKRTGEKVFLECVQDMDHENMFWYRQDPGLGLRLIYFSYDVKMKEKGDIPEGYSVSREKKERFSLILESASTNQTSMYLCASSSGGRYEQYFGPGTRLTVT.